These 29 T cell receptor beta chains were all obtained from the same sample, sequenced in a study of T cells in Graves' hyperthyroidism and ophthalmopathy. What was amplified from RNA transcripts were TCR beta CDR3 regions. RT-PCR in the first round (using the HTBI primer set) targeted the TCR CDR3. TCRdb itself ran the multiplex PCR reads through MiXCR, one entry per CDR3 protein. The table lists 650,000 to 800,000 distinct CDR3 sequences, 45% of them singletons, with less than 8.5% in the top ten. The sequenced material came from peripheral blood or thyroid tissue (not recorded which). The receptors stem from an adult man with Graves' disease, either hyperthyroidism or ophthalmopathy (not recorded which).

This clonotype has ten or more counts. This chain connects TRBV19 to TRBJ2-6; D not resolved. Germline V gene lookup returns CDR1 LNHDA and CDR2 SQIVND (reference sequence). Deletions cut 5 bases from V and 3 bases from J, with 5 bases between. The CDR3 is 13 amino acids. CDR3 amino acids: CASSQFGANVLTF. The CDR3 nucleotides read TGTGCCAGTAGTCAGTTTGGGGCCAACGTCCTGACTTTC.

This clonotype was counted once. With a much larger clone just one base away, this may be a read error. The V and J genes are TRBV7-3 and TRBJ1-6; 7 bases match TRBD1. Germline V gene sequence: CDR1 SGHTA, CDR2 FQGTGA. Trimming removed 5 bases from V and 9 bases from J; junction bases left unmatched: 10. The CDR3 is 15 residues long. DNA for the CDR3: TGTGCCAGCAGCCCCGGGACAGCCACGGCTTCACCCCTCCACTTT. It yields the protein CASSPGTATASPLHF.

This clonotype appeared a few times. This sequence joins TRBV29-1 and TRBJ2-7; tentatively, D is TRBD1 or TRBD2 (5 bases each). Trimming removed 6 bases from V and 6 bases from J, with 18 bases in between. This CDR3 has 13 residues. CDR1 SQVTM and CDR2 ANQGSEA come from the germline V gene. CDR3 bases: TGCAGCGTCGCCGACGGAGGACAATTCGAGCAGTACTTC. Translated, it gives CSVADGGQFEQYF.

This chain links TRBV20-1 with TRBJ1-1; no clear D gene. The CDR3 has 15 amino acids. CDR1 is DFQATT and CDR2 is SNEGSKA in the germline V gene (reference sequence). Deletions cut 0 bases from V and 1 base from J, with 12 bases between. CDR3 bases: TGCAGTGCTAGAGATCTCGGCCAGGCGAACACTGAAGCTTTCTTT. Its protein is CSARDLGQANTEAFF.

V gene TRBV20-1 combines with J gene TRBJ1-2; D ambiguous. Germline CDR1 DFQATT, CDR2 SNEGSKA (reference sequence). The CDR3 is made up of 12 amino acids. V lost 5 bases and J 8 bases, leaving 15 bases between the germline ends. CDR3 sequence reads: CSASPDLTGYTF. In nucleotides, the CDR3 is TGCAGTGCTTCGCCCGACTTAACCGGCTACACCTTC.

This sequence joins TRBV25-1 and TRBJ1-6; D is perhaps TRBD1 (6 bases). Trimming shortened V by 8 bases and J by 0 bases, and 14 bases separated the two germline ends. CDR1 and CDR2 (germline): MGHDK, SYGVNS. The CDR3 contains 16 residues. Here the CDR3 reads CASSLGTSSYNSPLHF. DNA of the CDR3: TGTGCCAGCTCACTAGGGACAAGCTCCTATAATTCACCCCTCCACTTT.

In regard to this clonotype: A much bigger clone sits one base away, suggesting this may be a read error. The rearrangement joins TRBV29-1 to TRBJ1-1; 9 bases match TRBD1. Germline CDR1 and CDR2: SQVTM and ANQGSEA. Trimming took 3 bases from V and 4 from J; bases not matched to a gene: 9. The CDR3 has 15 amino acids. The CDR3 here is CSVDPFRQGGTEAFF. The CDR3 region has the DNA TGCAGCGTTGACCCCTTCCGACAGGGGGGCACTGAAGCTTTCTTT. Drawing the rest from reference TRBV29-1 and TRBJ1-1, the complete variable domain is SAVISQKPSRDICQRGTSLTIQCQVDSQVTMMFWYRQQPGQSLTLIATANQGSEATYESGFVIDKFPISRPNLTFSTLTVSNMSPEDSSIYLCSVDPFRQGGTEAFFGQGTRLTVV.

At least ten counts were recorded for this clonotype. This chain uses TRBV20-1 with TRBJ1-6; weak D call: TRBD1 (5 bases). V lost 0 bases, J lost 10 bases, and 13 bases lay in between. Germline V lookup: CDR1 DFQATT, CDR2 SNEGSKA (reference sequence). The CDR3 extends over 14 amino acids. CDR3 region: CSAREVGPWSPLHF. The CDR3 nucleotides are TGCAGTGCTAGAGAGGTGGGGCCGTGGTCACCCCTCCACTTT.

The chain has TRBV2 and TRBJ1-1, with 7 nucleotides matching TRBD1. Germline CDR1 and CDR2: SNHLY and FYNNEI. This CDR3 contains 15 residues. V dropped 6 bases and J dropped 4; count of bases not matched to a gene: 11. The CDR3 DNA is TGTGCCAGCAGCCCCGGACACAGGGGTAGCACTGAAGCTTTCTTT. Its translation is CASSPGHRGSTEAFF.

This clonotype has a count of ten or more. This rearrangement joins TRBV29-1 to TRBJ1-2; 7 nucleotides match TRBD1. The CDR3 spans 13 residues. Per germline, CDR1 SQVTM and CDR2 ANQGSEA. Trimming removed 7 bases from V and 4 bases from J; junction bases left unmatched: 9. CDR3 in amino acids: CSAPPTGTYGYTF. CDR3 nucleotides: TGCAGCGCCCCGCCGACAGGGACCTATGGCTACACCTTC.

The V call is TRBV7-9, the J call TRBJ2-2; D gene uncertain. The CDR3 consists of 15 residues. Germline values: CDR1 SEHNR, CDR2 FQNEAQ (reference sequence). The V and J ends lost 1 base and 0 bases respectively, with 6 bases between them. CDR3 in amino acids: CASSLVDPNTGELFF. CDR3 coding DNA: TGTGCCAGCAGCTTAGTAGATCCGAACACCGGGGAGCTGTTTTTT.

This clonotype occurred many times. V is TRBV29-1 and J is TRBJ1-1; 11 bases agree with TRBD1. CDR1 is SQVTM and CDR2 is ANQGSEA in the germline V gene. Losses at the gene ends were 7 bases for V and 3 bases for J; bases not matched to a gene: 10. This CDR3 is built from 15 residues. CDR3 region: CSATPGTGGYTEAFF. CDR3 nucleotides: TGCAGCGCCACCCCCGGGACAGGGGGTTACACTGAAGCTTTCTTT.

There are a few counts of this clonotype. V and J are TRBV19 and TRBJ1-2; TRBD1 matches 7 bases. Germline V gene data show CDR1 as LNHDA and CDR2 as SQIVND (reference sequence). J was trimmed by 7 bases and V by 6 bases; bases with no gene match: 8. This CDR3 has 13 residues. CDR3 protein: CASREQGRGGYTF. DNA of the CDR3: TGTGCCAGTAGAGAACAGGGGCGAGGTGGCTACACCTTC.

The rearrangement joins TRBV29-1 to TRBJ1-2; D call uncertain. CDR3 length: 12 amino acids. Germline CDR1 and CDR2: SQVTM and ANQGSEA. Trimming cost V 8 bases and J 4 bases, with 14 bases left between them. The CDR3 DNA is TGCAGCTTCGACCCCGGCGGCTATGGCTACACCTTC. Translated, it gives CSFDPGGYGYTF.

DNA for the CDR3: TGCAGTGCTCTTCCGGGACAGGAGTTAGGAAACACCATATATTTT. This codes for CSALPGQELGNTIYF. The chain carries TRBV20-1 and TRBJ1-3, with 8 bases that match TRBD1. The CDR3 is 15 amino acids. Per the germline V gene, CDR1 is DFQATT and CDR2 is SNEGSKA (reference sequence). With V trimmed by 5 bases and J by 4 bases, 10 bases remained unmatched.

The chain couples TRBV20-1 to TRBJ1-5; unclear D gene. V gave up 3 bases and J gave up 0 bases, with 9 bases separating them. CDR1 is DFQATT and CDR2 is SNEGSKA in the germline V gene (reference sequence). The CDR3 loop spans 14 amino acids. CDR3 loop: CSARMEYSNQPQHF. In nucleotides, the CDR3 is TGCAGTGCTAGGATGGAGTATAGCAATCAGCCCCAGCATTTT.

The chain couples TRBV25-1 to TRBJ1-1, with D uncertain. Germline V gene data show CDR1 as MGHDK and CDR2 as SYGVNS. The CDR3 totals 10 residues. The DNA of the CDR3 is TGTGCTAGCTGGGAGCCTGAAGCTTTCTTT. As protein: CASWEPEAFF.

The gene calls are TRBV20-1 and TRBJ2-7; weak D call: TRBD1 (6 bases). The CDR3 spans 13 residues. V lost 4 bases and J 0 bases, leaving 10 bases between the germline ends. The germline V gene encodes CDR1 DFQATT and CDR2 SNEGSKA (reference sequence). The CDR3 spells CSANGQSSYEQYF. CDR3 nucleotides: TGCAGTGCTAACGGACAGAGCTCCTACGAGCAGTACTTC.

The chain carries TRBV20-1 and TRBJ1-2; D possibly corresponds to TRBD1 (5 bases). From germline, CDR1 is DFQATT and CDR2 SNEGSKA (reference sequence). The CDR3 is made up of 14 amino acids. V was shortened by 3 bases and J by 3 bases, with 14 bases between the two germline ends. This CDR3 is CSASRGNTDYGYTF. DNA for the CDR3: TGCAGTGCTAGTCGGGGGAACACTGACTATGGCTACACCTTC.

Concerning this clonotype itself: The conserved phenylalanine or tryptophan normally closing the CDR3 is absent here, so this likely arose from a read error. This chain links TRBV20-1 with TRBJ2-7, with 13 bases aligning to TRBD2. The V and J ends lost 3 bases and 0 bases, in that order; junction bases with no gene match: 11. The CDR3 runs to 18 residues. The germline V gene has CDR1 DFQATT and CDR2 SNEGSKA (reference sequence). The CDR3 reads CSASSPPGTSGASYEQYL. CDR3 DNA: TGCAGTGCTAGTAGTCCCCCCGGGACTAGCGGGGCCTCCTACGAGCAGTACCTC.

This chain connects TRBV5-1 to TRBJ1-3; D unclear. Germline V CDR1 and CDR2: SGHRS, YFSETQ. The length of the CDR3 is 16 residues. V gave up 4 bases and J gave up 0 bases, with 14 bases separating them. In DNA form, the CDR3 reads TGCGCCAGCAGCGTTGAAGGCTCCTCCTCTGGAAACACCATATATTTT. Translating it yields CASSVEGSSSGNTIYF.

Note on this clonotype: Compared with germline, one end of the junction differs, possibly owing to a read error. The V and J genes are TRBV10-3 and TRBJ1-4, with 9 positions matching TRBD1. Germline V gene lookup returns CDR1 ENHRY and CDR2 SYGVKD. The CDR3 runs to 9 residues. This CDR3 reads CAISGTGGF. The DNA for the CDR3 is TGTGCCATCAGTGGCACAGGGGGCTTT.

This clonotype has at least ten counts. V and J are TRBV24-1 and TRBJ1-1; 7 nucleotides match TRBD1. The CDR3 runs to 15 residues. Germline CDR1 and CDR2: KGHDR and SFDVKD. The ends lost 4 bases at V and 4 bases at J; junction bases unmatched: 8. The CDR3 here is CATSEGVGGRTEAFF. The CDR3 DNA is TGTGCCACCAGTGAGGGGGTAGGGGGCCGCACTGAAGCTTTCTTT.

The chain recombines TRBV7-9 with TRBJ1-5; no clear D gene. V was cut by 2 bases and J by 0 bases, with 8 bases left in between. Germline values: CDR1 SEHNR, CDR2 FQNEAQ (reference sequence). The CDR3 is 15 residues long. The CDR3 loop is CASSLHLSSNQPQHF. The CDR3 nucleotides are TGTGCCAGCAGCTTACACCTTTCTAGCAATCAGCCCCAGCATTTT.

The sample holds a few counts of this clonotype. V is TRBV10-3 and J is TRBJ2-2; possible D gene TRBD1, 6 bases. From germline, CDR1 is ENHRY and CDR2 SYGVKD. The CDR3 extends over 15 amino acids. Trimming left V 6 bases short and J 4 bases short, with 15 bases between. The CDR3 protein is CAISILQGATGELFF. The CDR3 DNA is TGTGCCATCAGCATACTACAGGGTGCCACCGGGGAGCTGTTTTTT.

The chain has TRBV20-1 and TRBJ1-4, with a tentative D call TRBD1 (6 bases). The V end lost 6 bases, the J end lost 7 bases, and 15 bases lay between the germline ends. Germline V gives CDR1 DFQATT, CDR2 SNEGSKA (reference sequence). The CDR3 is made up of 13 amino acids. In DNA, the CDR3 is TGCAGTGCCATTAGCGGGGGGGCTGAAAAACTGTTTTTT. This translates into CSAISGGAEKLFF.

This clonotype was seen a single time. The chain couples TRBV7-2 to TRBJ2-5, with 11 positions matching TRBD1. The J call may be wrong; the DNA end is better matched by TRBJ2-7. The CDR3 sequence is 16 residues long. Germline V CDR1 and CDR2: SGHTA, FQGNSA. The CDR3 nucleotides read TGTGCCAGCAGCTATCTACGGGACAGGGGGGACTACGAGCAGTACTTC. Its protein product is CASSYLRDRGDYEQYF.

The CDR3 region is CASSHGTGHNSPLHF. The DNA of the CDR3 is TGTGCCAGCAGCCATGGGACAGGTCATAATTCACCCCTCCACTTT. The chain has TRBV7-2 and TRBJ1-6, with TRBD1 matching 8 bases. Germline V lookup: CDR1 SGHTA, CDR2 FQGNSA. The CDR3 has 15 residues. The trim removed 5 bases at V and 5 bases at J, leaving 5 bases unmatched.

At least ten counts were recorded for this clonotype. The chain is built from TRBV19 and TRBJ1-3; D unclear. In germline, CDR1 is LNHDA, CDR2 SQIVND (reference sequence). Trimming cost V 5 bases and J 0 bases, with 11 bases left between them. CDR3 length: 15 amino acids. The DNA of the CDR3 is TGTGCCAGTAGTCCCCGGCGCAGCTCTGGAAACACCATATATTTT. This translates into CASSPRRSSGNTIYF.